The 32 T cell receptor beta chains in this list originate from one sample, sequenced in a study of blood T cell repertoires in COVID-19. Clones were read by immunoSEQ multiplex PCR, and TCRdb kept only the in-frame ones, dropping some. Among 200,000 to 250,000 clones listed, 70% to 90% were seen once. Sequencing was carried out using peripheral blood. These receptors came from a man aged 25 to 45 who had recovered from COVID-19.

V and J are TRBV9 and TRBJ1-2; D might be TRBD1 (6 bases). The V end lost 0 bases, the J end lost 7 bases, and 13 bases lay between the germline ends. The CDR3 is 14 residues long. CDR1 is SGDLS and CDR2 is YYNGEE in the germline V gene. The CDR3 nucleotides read TGTGCCAGCAGCGTAGCAACAGGGTTGCCTGGCTACACCTTC. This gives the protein CASSVATGLPGYTF.

The CDR3 DNA reads TGCGCCAGCAGCTCCCGACTGGGCAATGAGCAGTTCTTC. Translated: CASSSRLGNEQFF. This sequence joins TRBV5-1 and TRBJ2-1; D ambiguous. Germline CDR1 is SGHRS and CDR2 is YFSETQ. Trimming took off 3 bases at V and 6 bases at J, with 10 bases between the two ends. This CDR3 region has 13 residues.

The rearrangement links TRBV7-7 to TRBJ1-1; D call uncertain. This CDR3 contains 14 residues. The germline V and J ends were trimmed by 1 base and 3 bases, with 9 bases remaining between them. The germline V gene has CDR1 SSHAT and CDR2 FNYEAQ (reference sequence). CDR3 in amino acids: CASSLEPGDTEAFF. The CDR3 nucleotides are TGTGCCAGCAGCTTAGAGCCCGGGGACACTGAAGCTTTCTTT.

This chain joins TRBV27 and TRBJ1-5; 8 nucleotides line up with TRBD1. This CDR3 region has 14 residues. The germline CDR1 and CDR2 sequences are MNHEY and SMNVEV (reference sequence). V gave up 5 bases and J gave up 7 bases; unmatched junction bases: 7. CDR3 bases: TGTGCCAGCAGTCTACAGGGGGGAGGCCAGCCCCAGCATTTT. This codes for CASSLQGGGQPQHF.

The CDR3 DNA is TGTGCCAGCAGTTCGACAGGCCAGCAGCCCCAGCATTTT. As protein: CASSSTGQQPQHF. V and J are TRBV27 and TRBJ1-5, with D maybe TRBD1 (6 bases). V was clipped by 4 bases and J by 7 bases, with 11 bases between them. Germline values: CDR1 MNHEY, CDR2 SMNVEV (reference sequence). This CDR3 has 13 amino acids.

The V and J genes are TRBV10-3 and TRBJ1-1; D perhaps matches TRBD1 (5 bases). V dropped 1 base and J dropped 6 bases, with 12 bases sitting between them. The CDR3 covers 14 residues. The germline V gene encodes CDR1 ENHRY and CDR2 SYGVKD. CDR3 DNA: TGTGCCATCAGTGAGTACGGAGAAGGGGCTGAAGCTTTCTTT. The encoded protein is CAISEYGEGAEAFF.

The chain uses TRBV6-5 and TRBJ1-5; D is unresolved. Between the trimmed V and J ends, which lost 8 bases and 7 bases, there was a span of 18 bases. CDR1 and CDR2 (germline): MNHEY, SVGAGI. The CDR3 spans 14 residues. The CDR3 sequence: CASSLEGSRQPQHF. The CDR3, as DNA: TGTGCCAGCTCACTAGAAGGGAGCAGACAGCCCCAGCATTTT.

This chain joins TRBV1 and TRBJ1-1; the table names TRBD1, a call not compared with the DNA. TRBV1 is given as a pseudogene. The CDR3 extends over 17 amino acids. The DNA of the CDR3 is TGCACCAGCAGCCAAGATCGACAGGGGGTCCTGAACACTGAAGCTTTCTTT. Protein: CTSSQDRQGVLNTEAFF.

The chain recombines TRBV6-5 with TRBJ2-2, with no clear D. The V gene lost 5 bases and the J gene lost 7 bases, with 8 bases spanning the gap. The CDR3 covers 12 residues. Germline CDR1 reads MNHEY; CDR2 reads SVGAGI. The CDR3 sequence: CASSRVGGELFF. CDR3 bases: TGTGCCAGCAGTCGGGTCGGCGGGGAGCTGTTTTTT.

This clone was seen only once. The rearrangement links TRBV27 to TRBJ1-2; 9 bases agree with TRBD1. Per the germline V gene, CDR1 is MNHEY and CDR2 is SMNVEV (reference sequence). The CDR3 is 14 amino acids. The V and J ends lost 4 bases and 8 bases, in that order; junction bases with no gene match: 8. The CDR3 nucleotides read TGTGCCAGCAGTTCCACGGGACAGGGCCTGGGCTACACCTTC. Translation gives CASSSTGQGLGYTF.

This CDR3 reads CASSQAHRGSEKLFF. In DNA, the CDR3 is TGCGCCAGCAGCCAGGCCCACAGGGGGAGTGAAAAACTGTTTTTT. The chain is built from TRBV4-1 and TRBJ1-4; 8 bases line up with TRBD1. Germline V gives CDR1 MGHRA, CDR2 YSYEKL. The CDR3 contains 15 residues. V gave up 3 bases and J gave up 7 bases; unmatched junction bases: 7.

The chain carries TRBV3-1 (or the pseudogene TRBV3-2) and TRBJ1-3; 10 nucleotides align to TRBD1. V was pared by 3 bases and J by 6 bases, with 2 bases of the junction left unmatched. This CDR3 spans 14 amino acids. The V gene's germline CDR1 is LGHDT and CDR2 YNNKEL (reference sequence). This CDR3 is CASSQTGGENTIYF. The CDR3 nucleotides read TGTGCCAGCAGCCAGACAGGGGGCGAAAACACCATATATTTT.

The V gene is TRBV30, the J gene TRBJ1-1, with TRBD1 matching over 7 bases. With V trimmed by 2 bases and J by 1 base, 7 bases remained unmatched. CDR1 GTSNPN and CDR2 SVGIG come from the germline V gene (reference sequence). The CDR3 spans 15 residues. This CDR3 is CAWSPTGQRNTEAFF. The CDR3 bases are TGTGCCTGGAGTCCGACGGGACAGAGGAACACTGAAGCTTTCTTT.

This CDR3 reads CATSRDRGSLLGGYTF. The CDR3 region has the DNA TGTGCCACCAGCAGGGACAGGGGGTCGTTACTAGGTGGCTACACCTTC. The V gene is TRBV15, the J gene TRBJ1-2; 10 bases map to TRBD1. The CDR3 loop spans 16 amino acids. Germline V gene data show CDR1 as LNHNV and CDR2 as YYDKDF (reference sequence). V shed 3 bases, J shed 7 bases, and the junction held 11 bases outside the gene matches.

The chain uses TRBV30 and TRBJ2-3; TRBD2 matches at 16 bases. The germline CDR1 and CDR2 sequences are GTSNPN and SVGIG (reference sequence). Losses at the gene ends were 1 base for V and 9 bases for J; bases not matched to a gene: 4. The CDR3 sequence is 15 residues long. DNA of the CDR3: TGTGCCTGGAGTGAGGGACTAGCGGGGGGGTCAACGCAGTATTTT. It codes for CAWSEGLAGGSTQYF.

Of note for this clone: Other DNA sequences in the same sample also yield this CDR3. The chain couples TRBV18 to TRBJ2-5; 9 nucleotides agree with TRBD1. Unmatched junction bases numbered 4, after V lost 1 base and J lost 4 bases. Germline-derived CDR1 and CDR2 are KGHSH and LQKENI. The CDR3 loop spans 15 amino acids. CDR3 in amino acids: CASSPRQGEGETQYF. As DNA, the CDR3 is TGTGCCAGCTCACCACGACAGGGGGAGGGAGAGACCCAGTACTTC. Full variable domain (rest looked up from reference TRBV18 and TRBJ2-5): NAGVMQNPRHLVRRRGQEARLRCSPMKGHSHVYWYRQLPEEGLKFMVYLQKENIIDESGMPKERFSAEFPKEGPSILRIQQVVRGDSAAYFCASSPRQGEGETQYFGPGTRLLVL.

The CDR3 DNA sequence: TGTGCCAGCAGTTCGGGCCCGGGACAGGGGGCTGAGCAGTTCTTC. It translates to CASSSGPGQGAEQFF. The rearrangement links TRBV11-3 to TRBJ2-1, with 12 nucleotides matching TRBD1. Trimming cost V 6 bases and J 9 bases; bases outside gene matches: 9. This CDR3 region has 15 residues. The germline gives CDR1 SGHNT, CDR2 YENEEA.

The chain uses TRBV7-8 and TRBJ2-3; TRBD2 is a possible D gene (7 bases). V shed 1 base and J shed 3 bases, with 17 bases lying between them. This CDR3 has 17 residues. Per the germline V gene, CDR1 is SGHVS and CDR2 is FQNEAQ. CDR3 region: CASSLDRWGGLTDTQYF. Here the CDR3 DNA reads TGTGCCAGCAGCTTAGATCGGTGGGGGGGCCTAACAGATACGCAGTATTTT.

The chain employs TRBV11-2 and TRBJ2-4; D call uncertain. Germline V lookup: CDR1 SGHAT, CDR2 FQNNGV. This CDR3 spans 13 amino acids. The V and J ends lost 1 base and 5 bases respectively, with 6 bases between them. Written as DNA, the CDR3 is TGTGCCAGCAGCTTAGGAGTGGAAAACATTCAGTACTTC. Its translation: CASSLGVENIQYF.

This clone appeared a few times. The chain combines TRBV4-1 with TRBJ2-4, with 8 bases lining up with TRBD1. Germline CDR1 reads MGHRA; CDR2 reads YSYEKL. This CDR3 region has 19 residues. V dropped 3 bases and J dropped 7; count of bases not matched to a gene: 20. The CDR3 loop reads CASSQIGLRDRSGGNIQYF. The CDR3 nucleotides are TGCGCCAGCAGCCAGATCGGACTCCGGGACAGGTCAGGAGGGAACATTCAGTACTTC.

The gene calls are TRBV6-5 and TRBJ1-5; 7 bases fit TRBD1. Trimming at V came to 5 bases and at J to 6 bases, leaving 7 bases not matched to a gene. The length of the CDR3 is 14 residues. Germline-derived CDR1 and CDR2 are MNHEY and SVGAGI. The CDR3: CASSRGQVGQPQHF. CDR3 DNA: TGTGCCAGCAGTCGAGGACAGGTTGGTCAGCCCCAGCATTTT.

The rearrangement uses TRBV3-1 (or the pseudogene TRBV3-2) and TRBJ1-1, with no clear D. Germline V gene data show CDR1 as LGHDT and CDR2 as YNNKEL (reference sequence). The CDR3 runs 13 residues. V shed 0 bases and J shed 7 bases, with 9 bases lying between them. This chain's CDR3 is CASSQDVAFEAFF. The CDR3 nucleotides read TGTGCCAGCAGCCAAGATGTCGCGTTTGAAGCTTTCTTT.

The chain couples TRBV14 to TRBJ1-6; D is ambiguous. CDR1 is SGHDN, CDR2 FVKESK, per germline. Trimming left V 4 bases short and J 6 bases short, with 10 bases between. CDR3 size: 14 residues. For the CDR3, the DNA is TGTGCCAGCAGCCTAAGGGAGCGTAATTCACCCCTCCACTTT. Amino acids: CASSLRERNSPLHF.

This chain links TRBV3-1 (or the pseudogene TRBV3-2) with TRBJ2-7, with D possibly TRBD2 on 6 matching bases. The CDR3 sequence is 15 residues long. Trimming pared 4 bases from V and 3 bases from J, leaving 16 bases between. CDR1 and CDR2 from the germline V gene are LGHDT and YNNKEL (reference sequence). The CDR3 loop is CASSLKGWRGYEQYF. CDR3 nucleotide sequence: TGTGCCAGCAGCCTAAAGGGATGGAGGGGCTACGAGCAGTACTTC.

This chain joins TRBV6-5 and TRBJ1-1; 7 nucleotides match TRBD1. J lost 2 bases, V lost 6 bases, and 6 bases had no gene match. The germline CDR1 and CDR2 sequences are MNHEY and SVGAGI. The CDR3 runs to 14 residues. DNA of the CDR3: TGTGCCAGCAGCGACAGGGACTTTAACACTGAAGCTTTCTTT. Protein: CASSDRDFNTEAFF.

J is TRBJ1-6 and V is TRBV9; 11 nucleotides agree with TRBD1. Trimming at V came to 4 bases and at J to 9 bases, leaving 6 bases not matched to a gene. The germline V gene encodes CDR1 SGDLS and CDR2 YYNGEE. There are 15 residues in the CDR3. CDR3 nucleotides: TGTGCCAGCAGCAGAGGGACAGGGGGAAGTTCACCCCTCCACTTT. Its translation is CASSRGTGGSSPLHF.

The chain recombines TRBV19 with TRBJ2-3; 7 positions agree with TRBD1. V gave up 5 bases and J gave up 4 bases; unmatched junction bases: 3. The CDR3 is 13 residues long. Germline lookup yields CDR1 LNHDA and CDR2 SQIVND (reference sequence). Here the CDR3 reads CASSGDRADTQYF. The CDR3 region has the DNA TGTGCCAGTAGTGGAGACAGGGCAGATACGCAGTATTTT.

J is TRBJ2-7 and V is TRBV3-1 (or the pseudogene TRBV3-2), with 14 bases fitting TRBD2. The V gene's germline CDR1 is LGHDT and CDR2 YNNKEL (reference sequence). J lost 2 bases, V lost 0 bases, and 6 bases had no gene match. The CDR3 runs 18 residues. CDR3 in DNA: TGTGCCAGCAGCCAAGACCGACTAGCGGGGGGGATCCCCTACGAGCAGTACTTC. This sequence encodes CASSQDRLAGGIPYEQYF.

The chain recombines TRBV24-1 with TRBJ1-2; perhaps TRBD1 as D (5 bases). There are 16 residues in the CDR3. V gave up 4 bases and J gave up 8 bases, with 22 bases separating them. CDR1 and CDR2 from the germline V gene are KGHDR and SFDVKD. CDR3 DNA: TGTGCCACCAGTGACTATGGGGGACTCCTGGATGGAGGCTACACCTTC. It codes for CATSDYGGLLDGGYTF.

The CDR3 DNA reads TGTGCCAGCAGCCCCACAGAAAATGGCTACACCTTC. Amino acid sequence: CASSPTENGYTF. The gene calls are TRBV7-2 and TRBJ1-2; D is undetermined. CDR1 is SGHTA and CDR2 is FQGNSA in the germline V gene. This CDR3 has 12 amino acids. Trimming removed 5 bases from V and 6 bases from J, with 10 bases in between. The variable domain in full, with the rest retrieved from reference TRBV7-2 and TRBJ1-2, is GAGVSQSPSNKVTEKGKDVELRCDPISGHTALYWYRQSLGQGLEFLIYFQGNSAPDKSGLPSDRFSAERTGGSVSTLTIQRTQQEDSAVYLCASSPTENGYTFGSGTRLTVV.

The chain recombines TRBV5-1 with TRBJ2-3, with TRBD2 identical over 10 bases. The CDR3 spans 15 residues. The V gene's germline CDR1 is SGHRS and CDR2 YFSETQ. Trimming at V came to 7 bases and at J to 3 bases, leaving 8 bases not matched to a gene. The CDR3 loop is CASATSGIWTDTQYF. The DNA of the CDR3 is TGCGCCAGCGCCACTAGCGGGATATGGACAGATACGCAGTATTTT. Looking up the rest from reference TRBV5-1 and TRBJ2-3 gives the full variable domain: KAGVTQTPRYLIKTRGQQVTLSCSPISGHRSVSWYQQTPGQGLQFLFEYFSETQRNKGNFPGRFSGRQFSNSRSEMNVSTLELGDSALYLCASATSGIWTDTQYFGPGTRLTVL.

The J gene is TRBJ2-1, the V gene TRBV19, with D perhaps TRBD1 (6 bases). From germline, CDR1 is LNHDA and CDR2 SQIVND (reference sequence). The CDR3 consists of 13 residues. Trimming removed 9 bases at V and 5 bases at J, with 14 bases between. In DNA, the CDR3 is TGTGCCAGCATCAAACAGGGTAACAATGAGCAGTTCTTC. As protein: CASIKQGNNEQFF.